What follows are 29 T cell receptor beta chains derived from one specimen sequenced in a study of monozygotic twins with inflammatory bowel disease. After re-calling the 5' RACE reads, TCRdb lists one entry per CDR3 protein, DNA absent. Recorded for this sample: a few hundred thousand distinct CDR3 sequences. Sequenced input: blood. The receptor source for this set is a human donor with ulcerative colitis or Crohn's disease, or a healthy co-twin of an affected twin (not recorded which).

This chain uses TRBV6-1 with TRBJ1-3. CDR1 MNHNS and CDR2 SASEGT come from the germline V gene. The CDR3 has 12 amino acids. CDR3 sequence reads: CASKADGNTIYF.

The V and J genes are TRBV20-1 and TRBJ2-5; no DNA is available, so the TRBD1 call from TCRdb remains unchecked. This CDR3 is 16 amino acids long. Germline V gene lookup returns CDR1 DFQATT and CDR2 SNEGSKA (reference sequence). The CDR3 sequence is CSARSSGSGVSETQYF.

The chain joins TRBV5-1 to TRBJ2-1; TCRdb calls TRBD1, which cannot be checked without DNA. This CDR3 region has 11 residues. The V gene's germline CDR1 is SGHRS and CDR2 YFSETQ. The CDR3 loop is CASSHDRRQFF.

The rearrangement uses TRBV18 and TRBJ2-1; absent DNA, TCRdb's TRBD2 call cannot be checked. The CDR3 has 14 residues. The germline V gene has CDR1 KGHSH and CDR2 LQKENI. Here the CDR3 reads CASSPYERNNEQFF.

This CDR3 reads CASSPGQGEAFF. J is TRBJ1-1 and V is TRBV5-1; TCRdb gives TRBD1 as the D gene, but with no DNA this cannot be confirmed. The V gene's germline CDR1 is SGHRS and CDR2 YFSETQ. This CDR3 has 12 residues.

V is TRBV20-1 and J is TRBJ2-7; TCRdb proposes TRBD1, but this gene call is untestable without DNA. This CDR3 comprises 15 residues. Germline CDR1 DFQATT, CDR2 SNEGSKA (reference sequence). This CDR3 is CSAQFPRGTPYEQYF.

The chain employs TRBV18 and TRBJ2-6. The CDR3 contains 14 residues. CDR1 is KGHSH and CDR2 is LQKENI in the germline V gene. The CDR3 spells CASSPGTGANVLTF.

V and J are TRBV5-6 and TRBJ2-3; the TCRdb D gene call, TRBD1, has no DNA to confirm it. The V gene's germline CDR1 is SGHDT and CDR2 YYEEEE. CDR3 size: 20 residues. The CDR3 is CASSPIGLGVNAGGTDTQYF.

The chain employs TRBV15 and TRBJ2-1; with no DNA, the TCRdb D assignment of TRBD1 cannot be verified. Per germline, CDR1 LNHNV and CDR2 YYDKDF (reference sequence). This CDR3 contains 17 residues. CDR3 amino acids: CATSSVRGGAIYNEQFF.

J is TRBJ1-1 and V is TRBV5-4; there is no DNA to check the TCRdb D call of TRBD1. CDR1 and CDR2 from the germline V gene are SGHNT and YYREEE (reference sequence). This CDR3 is 12 amino acids long. CDR3 protein: CASSFNRGEAFF.

The chain couples TRBV7-9 to TRBJ1-1. Germline V CDR1 and CDR2: SEHNR, FQNEAQ (reference sequence). The CDR3 is made up of 17 amino acids. CDR3: CASSSSGTALMNTEAFF.

V and J are TRBV10-2 and TRBJ2-7; TCRdb's assignment of TRBD1 cannot be checked, as there is no DNA. There are 15 residues in the CDR3. CDR1 and CDR2 (germline): WSHSY, SAAADI. The CDR3 sequence: CTSRFGGAGGYEQYF.

The chain has TRBV3-1 and TRBJ2-3; no DNA is available, so the TRBD2 call from TCRdb remains unchecked. CDR1 is LGHDT, CDR2 YNNKEL, per germline (reference sequence). The CDR3 consists of 14 residues. The CDR3 loop is CASSVSGASDTQYF.

The V and J genes are TRBV11-1 and TRBJ2-1; the TCRdb call, TRBD2, lacks DNA for checking. Germline assignment: CDR1 SGHAT and CDR2 FQDESV (reference sequence). The CDR3 consists of 18 residues. The CDR3 protein is CASSTPWGSSGGTNEQFF.

The chain has TRBV28 and TRBJ2-3; TCRdb returns TRBD2, unconfirmable since there is no DNA. Per germline, CDR1 MDHEN and CDR2 SYDVKM. The CDR3 runs 14 residues. CDR3 sequence reads: CASTIAGGFDTQYF.

The chain carries TRBV5-5 and TRBJ1-6; TCRdb's assignment of TRBD1 cannot be checked, as there is no DNA. The CDR3 sequence is 14 residues long. Germline CDR1 SGHKS, CDR2 YYEKEE (reference sequence). The CDR3 spells CASSLDRANSPLHF.

The chain couples TRBV12-3 or TRBV12-4 to TRBJ2-7; TCRdb names TRBD1, which stays unverified in the absence of DNA. The CDR3 covers 14 residues. The CDR3 protein is CASSTRGFQYEQYF.

This rearrangement joins TRBV20-1 to TRBJ2-3; as DNA is missing, the TRBD1 call by TCRdb cannot be tested. Germline lookup yields CDR1 DFQATT and CDR2 SNEGSKA (reference sequence). The length of the CDR3 is 14 residues. CDR3 in amino acids: CSARKAAAGDTQYF.

The chain employs TRBV5-1 and TRBJ1-6. This CDR3 is built from 16 residues. CDR1 SGHRS and CDR2 YFSETQ come from the germline V gene. This chain's CDR3 is CASSPAGSGWNSPLHF.

The chain links TRBV7-2 to TRBJ1-2; TCRdb gives TRBD1 as the D gene, but with no DNA this cannot be confirmed. The CDR3 spans 14 residues. Germline CDR1 reads SGHTA; CDR2 reads FQGNSA. This CDR3 reads CASSPEGTPRGYTF.

V gene TRBV18 combines with J gene TRBJ1-1; TCRdb calls TRBD1, which cannot be checked without DNA. Germline V lookup: CDR1 KGHSH, CDR2 LQKENI. This CDR3 region has 12 residues. CDR3 amino acids: CASSPQQGEAFF.

The V call is TRBV11-2, the J call TRBJ1-6; TCRdb gives TRBD1 as the D gene, but with no DNA this cannot be confirmed. Germline V gene data show CDR1 as SGHAT and CDR2 as FQNNGV. CDR3 length: 16 amino acids. CDR3 amino acids: CASSLARTGKNSPLHF.

The chain couples TRBV20-1 to TRBJ2-2; the D gene TCRdb calls, TRBD2, cannot be checked with no DNA. The germline CDR1 and CDR2 sequences are DFQATT and SNEGSKA (reference sequence). This CDR3 has 13 residues. CDR3 amino acids: CSARATSTGELFF.

J is TRBJ1-6 and V is TRBV20-1. This CDR3 spans 14 amino acids. Germline CDR1 and CDR2: DFQATT and SNEGSKA (reference sequence). CDR3 in amino acids: CSARPWTDNSPLHF.

The chain carries TRBV3-1 and TRBJ1-2. The CDR3 covers 15 residues. CDR1 and CDR2 (germline): LGHDT, YNNKEL (reference sequence). CDR3 amino acids: CASSEAREGRYGYTF. The full variable domain, rest sourced from reference TRBV3-1 and TRBJ1-2, is DTAVSQTPKYLVTQMGNDKSIKCEQNLGHDTMYWYKQDSKKFLKIMFSYNNKELIINETVPNRFSPKSPDKAHLNLHINSLELGDSAVYFCASSEAREGRYGYTFGSGTRLTVV.

V usage is TRBV9 and J usage is TRBJ2-3; the TCRdb call, TRBD2, lacks DNA for checking. This CDR3 has 15 amino acids. Germline V gene sequence: CDR1 SGDLS, CDR2 YYNGEE. The chain's CDR3 is CASSARGTHTDTQYF.

The gene calls are TRBV5-1 and TRBJ1-3. Germline V CDR1 and CDR2: SGHRS, YFSETQ. The CDR3 has 15 residues. This CDR3 reads CASSLDWVKGNTIYF.

The chain recombines TRBV11-2 with TRBJ2-3; TCRdb's D call, TRBD2, is unchecked because there is no DNA. The CDR3 is 16 residues long. CDR1 is SGHAT, CDR2 FQNNGV, per germline. CDR3 region: CASSPPGLQSTDTQYF.

The chain recombines TRBV6-5 with TRBJ2-7; no DNA is available, so the TRBD1 call from TCRdb remains unchecked. The CDR3 has 13 residues. Germline CDR1 reads MNHEY; CDR2 reads SVGAGI. CDR3 protein: CASGRAGNYEQYF.